This T cell receptor beta chain originates from a study of PD-L1 blockade in urothelial cancer. Study context: Males with bladder-origin urothelial cancer constituted about 85% of the roughly 30 patients.

CDR1 and CDR2 from the germline V gene are SGHAT and FQNNGV. This CDR3 contains 13 residues. V lost 3 bases, J lost 2 bases, and 5 bases lay in between. Specified time point: pretreatment peripheral blood. Samples were collected from each patient before treatment and during treatment. Each patient gave between 1 and 8 of them in total. This table comes from immunoSEQ multiplex PCR, and its TCRdb copy is limited to in-frame clones, with some not included. The sample yields about 38,000 clones, 85% seen once. This chain connects TRBV11-2 to TRBJ1-5, with D unresolved. Sequenced material: PBMCs, taken around atezolizumab (anti-PD-L1) treatment. The clonotype originates from a man older than 75 with urothelial cancer. Here the CDR3 DNA reads TGTGCCAGCAGCTTCTCCGGCAATCAGCCCCAGCATTTT. Its translation is CASSFSGNQPQHF.